The subject of this entry is one T cell receptor beta chain. The target antigen is unknown. The protocol was immunoSEQ multiplex PCR, while the TCRdb copy is restricted to in-frame clones and leaves out a portion. This sample yields roughly 110,000 clones, of which about nine tenths are seen a single time; less than 0.8% belongs to the top ten. J was trimmed by 0 bases and V by 0 bases; bases with no gene match: 4. Germline V gene lookup returns CDR1 SGHRS and CDR2 YFSETQ. The CDR3 contains 16 residues. This entry is derived from a study of graft-versus-host responses after intestinal transplantation. Study-wide background: Multivisceral, liver-intestinal, or isolated intestinal transplants were received by the recipients. Each patient got anti-thymocyte globulin induction, then tacrolimus and steroids for around three years.

Findings and limits, study-wide: Early after transplant, HvG clones declined as circulating GvH clones peaked.

The sequence derives from a human donor who was the organ donor for an intestinal transplant. The sequencing used unstimulated CD4+ T cells sorted from spleen or lymph node cells, collected before transplant. This chain links TRBV5-1 with TRBJ2-3; 7 nucleotides line up with TRBD1. This chain's CDR3 is CASSLVPGGSTDTQYF. CDR3 nucleotide sequence: TGCGCCAGCAGCTTGGTACCAGGGGGTAGCACAGATACGCAGTATTTT.